Listed here are 25 T cell receptor beta chains from one sample, sequenced in a study of T cell responses to AZD1222 COVID-19 vaccine. The table came from immunoSEQ multiplex PCR; TCRdb's copy has only in-frame clones and leaves some out. The table records around 170,000 clones, approximately 90% of them present only once. Sequences were derived from peripheral blood, sampled on day 0 of AZD1222 vaccination. These TCRs come from an adult in good health.

The chain combines TRBV7-2 with TRBJ2-7; D not resolved. This CDR3 comprises 13 residues. CDR1 is SGHTA, CDR2 FQGNSA, per germline. Trimming removed 2 bases at V and 5 bases at J, with 10 bases between. The CDR3 sequence: CASSLNSVHEQYF. The CDR3 nucleotides are TGTGCCAGCAGCTTAAACTCGGTCCACGAGCAGTACTTC.

The chain has TRBV7-6 and TRBJ1-5; tentatively, D is TRBD1 (5 bases). CDR3 length: 15 residues. The germline V gene has CDR1 SGHVS and CDR2 FNYEAQ. With 0 bases removed from V and 6 bases from J, the gap between germline ends came to 12 bases. CDR3 in DNA: TGTGCCAGCAGCTTAGCGAGGGGCATCGGTCAGCCCCAGCATTTT. Its protein product is CASSLARGIGQPQHF. The complete variable domain, with remaining parts taken from reference TRBV7-6 and TRBJ1-5, reads GAGVSQSPRYKVTKRGQDVALRCDPISGHVSLYWYRQALGQGPEFLTYFNYEAQQDKSGLPNDRFSAERPEGSISTLTIQRTEQRDSAMYRCASSLARGIGQPQHFGDGTRLSIL.

The chain recombines TRBV2 with TRBJ2-5, with D perhaps being TRBD1 or TRBD2 (5 bases each). Looked up from germline, CDR1 is SNHLY and CDR2 is FYNNEI. The V end lost 7 bases, the J end lost 5 bases, and 14 bases lay between the germline ends. CDR3 size: 13 residues. CDR3 coding DNA: TGTGCCAGCACCACGCAACGGGGCGAGACCCAGTACTTC. Protein: CASTTQRGETQYF.

The CDR3 DNA reads TGTGCCAGCAGTTACTCGACGCATCAGCCCCAGCATTTT. This translates into CASSYSTHQPQHF. The chain uses TRBV6-5 and TRBJ1-5; D is undetermined. The V end lost 0 bases, the J end lost 5 bases, and 5 bases lay between the germline ends. This CDR3 is built from 13 residues. Germline CDR1 is MNHEY and CDR2 is SVGAGI.

The V call is TRBV12-3 or TRBV12-4, the J call TRBJ2-7; tentatively, D is TRBD1 (5 bases). Deletions cut 3 bases from V and 5 bases from J, with 11 bases between. The CDR3 runs 13 residues. DNA of the CDR3: TGTGCCAGCAGTTTTTTACAGGTTGACGAGCAGTACTTC. This translates into CASSFLQVDEQYF.

The chain has TRBV29-1 and TRBJ1-1; 10 bases align to TRBD1. The CDR3 has 15 amino acids. In germline, CDR1 is SQVTM, CDR2 ANQGSEA. J was trimmed by 6 bases and V by 3 bases; bases with no gene match: 10. The CDR3 DNA follows: TGCAGCGTTGAGGTTGGACAGGGGGGTTCTTCTGAAGCTTTCTTT. This codes for CSVEVGQGGSSEAFF.

V is TRBV6-6 and J is TRBJ1-5, with D uncertain. The CDR3 is made up of 14 amino acids. From germline, CDR1 is MNHNY and CDR2 SVGAGI (reference sequence). Trimming took off 0 bases at V and 5 bases at J, with 8 bases between the two ends. The CDR3 sequence: CASSYSSGYQPQHF. The CDR3 DNA reads TGTGCCAGCAGTTACTCCTCCGGTTATCAGCCCCAGCATTTT.

Notes on this clone: A junction end diverges from the germline sequence, so it may reflect a read error. Different DNA sequences within this sample yield the same CDR3. The chain employs TRBV7-9 and TRBJ1-4, with TRBD1 matching over 7 bases. CDR1 and CDR2 (germline): SEHNR, FQNEAQ (reference sequence). CDR3 length: 14 amino acids. The chain's CDR3 is CASSETGSNEKLFF. The CDR3 DNA reads TGTGCCAGCAGCGAGACAGGGTCGAATGAAAAGCTGTTTTTT.

The count of this clone is one. V gene TRBV7-2 combines with J gene TRBJ2-5; 14 bases line up with TRBD2. Germline V gives CDR1 SGHTA, CDR2 FQGNSA. The CDR3 runs 16 residues. V lost 5 bases, J lost 4 bases, and 6 bases stayed unmatched. CDR3 protein: CASSGKGLAGVETQYF. The CDR3 region has the DNA TGTGCCAGCAGCGGAAAGGGACTAGCGGGGGTAGAGACCCAGTACTTC.

The chain couples TRBV7-2 to TRBJ2-3; no clear D gene. The CDR3 runs to 14 residues. The V end was cut by 4 bases, the J end by 2 bases, with 10 bases between. Germline V CDR1 and CDR2: SGHTA, FQGNSA. CDR3 protein: CASSSALPTDTQYF. CDR3 DNA sequence: TGTGCCAGCAGCTCAGCTCTACCCACAGATACGCAGTATTTT.

This sequence joins TRBV5-1 and TRBJ1-1; a possible D gene is TRBD1 (5 bases). With 4 bases removed from V and 0 bases from J, the gap between germline ends came to 16 bases. This CDR3 is 16 amino acids long. From germline, CDR1 is SGHRS and CDR2 YFSETQ. The CDR3 loop reads CASSPDRATLNTEAFF. CDR3 bases: TGCGCCAGCAGCCCTGACAGAGCCACCCTGAACACTGAAGCTTTCTTT.

V is TRBV19 and J is TRBJ1-4; 9 positions agree with TRBD1. In germline, CDR1 is LNHDA, CDR2 SQIVND (reference sequence). The CDR3 runs 14 residues. With 3 bases clipped from V and 8 bases from J, the junction kept 4 bases outside the gene matches. Written as DNA, the CDR3 is TGTGCCAGTAGTATCTCTGGGACAGGGGAAAAACTGTTTTTT. As protein: CASSISGTGEKLFF.

This clone was picked up one time. V and J are TRBV1 and TRBJ2-3; the D segment call TRBD1 is taken from the table without a DNA check. TRBV1 is a recognized pseudogene. The CDR3 has 18 residues. The CDR3 DNA is TGCACCAGCAGCCAAGACTCCCTCGGGACAGGGTTCACAGATACGCAGTATTTT. It codes for CTSSQDSLGTGFTDTQYF.

The chain recombines TRBV11-2 with TRBJ1-5, with TRBD1 as a possible D gene (6 bases). CDR3 length: 13 residues. V was trimmed by 5 bases and J by 5 bases, leaving 10 bases between them. Germline values: CDR1 SGHAT, CDR2 FQNNGV. The DNA for the CDR3 is TGTGCCAGCAGCCGGAACAGGGATCAGCCCCAGCATTTT. Translating it yields CASSRNRDQPQHF. Full variable domain (rest looked up from reference TRBV11-2 and TRBJ1-5): EAGVAQSPRYKIIEKRQSVAFWCNPISGHATLYWYQQILGQGPKLLIQFQNNGVVDDSQLPKDRFSAERLKGVDSTLKIQPAKLEDSAVYLCASSRNRDQPQHFGDGTRLSIL.

V is TRBV6-5 and J is TRBJ1-4; D is possibly TRBD1 (6 bases). The CDR3 consists of 14 residues. The germline gives CDR1 MNHEY, CDR2 SVGAGI. The V end lost 7 bases, the J end lost 1 base, and 10 bases lay between the germline ends. The CDR3 nucleotides are TGTGCCAGCAACAGGGTGGTAACTAATGAAAAACTGTTTTTT. Amino acid sequence: CASNRVVTNEKLFF.

The chain employs TRBV14 and TRBJ2-1; D remains unclear. The germline V and J ends were trimmed by 2 bases and 5 bases, with 7 bases remaining between them. This CDR3 spans 13 amino acids. Per the germline V gene, CDR1 is SGHDN and CDR2 is FVKESK. CDR3 sequence: CASSQTRNNEQFF. In DNA, the CDR3 is TGTGCCAGCAGCCAAACCAGGAACAATGAGCAGTTCTTC.

The table lists this clone with a count of one. The rearrangement uses TRBV11-2 and TRBJ2-2; D remains ambiguous. Per the germline V gene, CDR1 is SGHAT and CDR2 is FQNNGV. The CDR3 is made up of 15 amino acids. Trimming removed 5 bases at V and 5 bases at J, with 15 bases between. In nucleotides, the CDR3 is TGTGCCAGCAGCCTCCAGCCCTCGAGGACCGGGGAGCTGTTTTTT. It encodes CASSLQPSRTGELFF.

This clone was recorded once. V and J are TRBV5-4 and TRBJ2-5; tentative D call: TRBD2 (5 bases). Trimming left V 0 bases short and J 2 bases short, with 11 bases between. Germline V gives CDR1 SGHNT, CDR2 YYREEE (reference sequence). The CDR3 totals 15 residues. CDR3 residues: CASSLGLLNQETQYF. In DNA, the CDR3 is TGTGCCAGCAGCTTGGGACTACTCAATCAAGAGACCCAGTACTTC. Full variable domain (missing parts from reference TRBV5-4 and TRBJ2-5): ETGVTQSPTHLIKTRGQQVTLRCSSQSGHNTVSWYQQALGQGPQFIFQYYREEENGRGNFPPRFSGLQFPNYSSELNVNALELDDSALYLCASSLGLLNQETQYFGPGTRLLVL.

This clone has a single count. The chain employs TRBV11-3 and TRBJ1-1, with 11 nucleotides matching TRBD1. The CDR3 extends over 17 amino acids. The J segment lost 1 base and the V segment lost 4 bases, leaving 8 bases of the junction unmatched. Per germline, CDR1 SGHNT and CDR2 YENEEA. For the CDR3, the DNA is TGTGCCAGCAGCTCCGGACAGGGGGCTCTACAGAACACTGAAGCTTTCTTT. Its translation: CASSSGQGALQNTEAFF.

This chain links TRBV6-1 with TRBJ1-5; tentatively, D is TRBD1 (6 bases). V was cut by 0 bases and J by 6 bases, with 9 bases left in between. The CDR3 sequence is 14 residues long. Per germline, CDR1 MNHNS and CDR2 SASEGT. Here the CDR3 DNA reads TGTGCCAGCAGTGAAGCAGGGGGTAGTCAGCCCCAGCATTTT. It codes for CASSEAGGSQPQHF.

V gene TRBV18 combines with J gene TRBJ2-7, with 9 bases aligning to TRBD1. In germline, CDR1 is KGHSH, CDR2 LQKENI. The length of the CDR3 is 16 residues. V shed 1 base and J 3 bases; nucleotides not matched to a gene: 7. The CDR3 region is CASSPRMTGGDYEQYF. The CDR3, as DNA: TGTGCCAGCTCACCACGCATGACAGGGGGAGACTACGAGCAGTACTTC. Full variable domain (outside the CDR3, taken from reference TRBV18 and TRBJ2-7): NAGVMQNPRHLVRRRGQEARLRCSPMKGHSHVYWYRQLPEEGLKFMVYLQKENIIDESGMPKERFSAEFPKEGPSILRIQQVVRGDSAAYFCASSPRMTGGDYEQYFGPGTRLTVT.

This chain connects TRBV11-2 to TRBJ2-5; no clear D. V was pared by 5 bases and J by 5 bases, with 6 bases between. The length of the CDR3 is 11 residues. Looked up from germline, CDR1 is SGHAT and CDR2 is FQNNGV. The CDR3 sequence: CASSPRETQYF. The CDR3 bases are TGTGCCAGCAGCCCAAGGGAGACCCAGTACTTC. The variable domain in full, completed from reference TRBV11-2 and TRBJ2-5, reads EAGVAQSPRYKIIEKRQSVAFWCNPISGHATLYWYQQILGQGPKLLIQFQNNGVVDDSQLPKDRFSAERLKGVDSTLKIQPAKLEDSAVYLCASSPRETQYFGPGTRLLVL.

The gene calls are TRBV15 and TRBJ1-1, with D unresolved. This CDR3 has 14 amino acids. The germline V gene has CDR1 LNHNV and CDR2 YYDKDF (reference sequence). Trimming took 3 bases from V and 0 from J, leaving 8 bases between them. CDR3 in DNA: TGTGCCACCAGCAGTGGGGAAATGAACACTGAAGCTTTCTTT. Encoded protein: CATSSGEMNTEAFF.

The chain uses TRBV5-1 and TRBJ1-4, with TRBD1 as a possible D gene (5 bases). V dropped 0 bases and J dropped 6 bases, with 18 bases sitting between them. Germline loops: CDR1 SGHRS, CDR2 YFSETQ. There are 17 residues in the CDR3. This chain's CDR3 is CASSLAGLRGRDEKLFF. CDR3 DNA: TGCGCCAGCAGCTTGGCCGGACTAAGGGGTAGAGATGAAAAACTGTTTTTT.

The chain uses TRBV6-5 and TRBJ1-1; D uncertain. The CDR3 runs to 13 residues. The V gene's germline CDR1 is MNHEY and CDR2 SVGAGI. V gave up 7 bases and J gave up 6 bases, with 15 bases separating them. The CDR3: CASIIQADSEAFF. The CDR3 region has the DNA TGTGCCAGCATAATTCAGGCCGATTCTGAAGCTTTCTTT.